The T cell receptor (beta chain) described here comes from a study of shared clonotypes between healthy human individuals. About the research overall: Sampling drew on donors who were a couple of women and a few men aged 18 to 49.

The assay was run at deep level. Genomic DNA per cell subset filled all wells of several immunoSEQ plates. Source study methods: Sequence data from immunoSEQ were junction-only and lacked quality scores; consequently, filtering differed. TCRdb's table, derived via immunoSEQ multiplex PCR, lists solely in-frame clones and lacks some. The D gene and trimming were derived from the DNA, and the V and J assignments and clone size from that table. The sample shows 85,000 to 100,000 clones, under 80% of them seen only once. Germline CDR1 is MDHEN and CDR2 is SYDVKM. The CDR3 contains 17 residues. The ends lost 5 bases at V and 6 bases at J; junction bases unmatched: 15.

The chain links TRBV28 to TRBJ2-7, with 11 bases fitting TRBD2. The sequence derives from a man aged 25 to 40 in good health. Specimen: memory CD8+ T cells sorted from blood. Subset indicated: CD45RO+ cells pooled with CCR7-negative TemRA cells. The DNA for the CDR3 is TGTGCCAGCAGTGGTACTAGCGGGAGCCCTTTTTTTGGCGAGCAGTACTTC. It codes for CASSGTSGSPFFGEQYF.